This T cell receptor (beta chain) was documented in a study of Ad26.COV2.S vaccination and SARS-CoV-2 variants (dated by TCRdb to the early 2020s). Regarding the complete study: Vaccine-arm donors came from COV1001, a multicentre, randomized, double-blind, placebo-controlled phase I-IIa trial of Ad26.COV2.S in healthy adults. TCRbeta repertoire sequencing was used to assess the specificity and breadth of SARS-CoV-2-reactive T cell receptors after Ad26.COV2.S vaccination. The TCR-sequenced set comprised around 32 samples: around 20 Ad26.COV2.S vaccine recipients, 5 placebo recipients and 8 SARS-CoV-2 convalescent individuals. Dosing of Ad26.COV2.S was intramuscular, at either 5x10^10 or 1x10^11 viral particles, delivered as one shot or as two shots spaced 56 days apart. Participants in the trial were split at random into five groups of five each, receiving low-dose or high-dose Ad26.COV2.S once or twice, or else placebo on both occasions. Investigators remained blinded to trial group allocation during experiments and outcome assessment. Summary of the overall study and its limitations: Non-spike TCR breadth was comparable between vaccine and placebo recipients, consistent with the vaccine containing only spike. Compared with placebo recipients, Ad26.COV2.S recipients showed higher spike-specific TCR breadth (P = 0.0014). After vaccination, substantial breadth of spike-specific CD8+ and CD4+ T cell responses was reported. The study was not powered for comparison of responses between vaccine doses or regimens. The authors noted that total T cell responses may have been underestimated by the TCR breadth and depth analyses.

The immunoSEQ Assay was used to sequence TCRbeta CDR3 regions. After extraction, genomic DNA underwent amplification by bias-controlled multiplex PCR, followed by high-throughput sequencing. On the authors' methods: To quantify the absolute abundance of each unique TCRbeta CDR3 region, sequences were collapsed and filtered. T cell fraction was estimated by normalizing TCRbeta template counts to usable DNA, with usable DNA measured through amplification of reference genes found in all nucleated cells. Repertoire TCRs were annotated as SARS-CoV-2-specific when V gene, CDR3 amino acid sequence and J gene were exactly matched to a known reactive TCR set. The reference SARS-CoV-2 TCR set was obtained from MIRA and was filtered for enrichment in COVID-19-positive ImmuneCODE repertoires, whereby public or cross-reactive TCRs were removed. Using the MIRA antigens, annotated TCRs were further analysed by specific ORF or by position within an ORF. Breadth was defined as the number of annotated unique rearrangements divided by the total number of unique productive rearrangements, and depth was defined as the summed frequency of the annotated unique rearrangements. Two-sided Wilcoxon rank-sum tests were applied when comparing TCR breadth between groups. This is the immuneACCESS table as TCRdb keeps it, with only in-frame sequences that have V and J called. A part of the clones is gone; compared with another copy, unresolved V genes explain less than half, and the rest is unexplained. D and trimming were read from the DNA, whereas the V and J calls and clone size are those reported in that table. The sample data list roughly 350,000 clones, and 88% of these were observed just once. The top ten hold approximately 5.9% of the sample.

This clone has a single count. Its antigen specificity is not known. No qualities accompany the bases; no much larger clone lies one base away. The treatment or condition label, as the study defines it: some 19 received Ad26.COV2.S at low or high dose, single or two shots; 5 received placebo; per-sample allocation not given. For vaccine and placebo recipients, repertoires were sequenced using samples collected on day 63 after the first injection. Between 29 July and 7 August 2020, Cohort 1b enrolled around 24 adults aged 18-55 years at one site in Boston, USA. Ad26.COV2.S consisted of a replication-incompetent adenovirus type 26 vector by which a prefusion-stabilized SARS-CoV-2 spike protein from the original Wuhan strain was expressed. CDR1 MNHEY and CDR2 SMNVEV are derived from the germline V gene (reference sequence). The V end loses 0 bases and the J end loses 6 bases, and a stretch of 8 bases separates them. Its CDR3 holds 13 amino acids, cysteine through phenylalanine. Here the CDR3 DNA is all that survives: 39 bases in frame from base 1.

The sequence was obtained from a person between 18 and 60 years old who received the Ad26.COV2.S COVID-19 vaccine or a placebo. The sequences come from peripheral blood, collected in a trial of Ad26.COV2.S vaccine versus placebo. Recombination connected TRBV27 to TRBJ1-2; the D gene is not confidently resolved. The CDR3 protein is CASSLSGLDGYTF. The DNA sequence reads TGTGCCAGCAGTTTATCCGGACTGGATGGCTACACCTTC.